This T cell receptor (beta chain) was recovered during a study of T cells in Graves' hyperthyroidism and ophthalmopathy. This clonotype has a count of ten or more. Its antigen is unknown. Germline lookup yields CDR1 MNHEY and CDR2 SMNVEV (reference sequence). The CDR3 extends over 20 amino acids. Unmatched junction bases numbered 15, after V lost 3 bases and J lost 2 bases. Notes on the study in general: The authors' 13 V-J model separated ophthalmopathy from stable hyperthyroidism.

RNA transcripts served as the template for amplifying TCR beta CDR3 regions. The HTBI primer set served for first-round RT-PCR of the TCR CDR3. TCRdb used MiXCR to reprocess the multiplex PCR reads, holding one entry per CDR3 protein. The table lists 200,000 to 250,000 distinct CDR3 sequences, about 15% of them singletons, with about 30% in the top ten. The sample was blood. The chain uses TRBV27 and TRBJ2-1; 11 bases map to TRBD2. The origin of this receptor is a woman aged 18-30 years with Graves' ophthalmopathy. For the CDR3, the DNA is TGTGCCAGCAGTTTGGGCGGGTCTGGAACTAGCGGGGGTCCCTACAATGAGCAGTTCTTC. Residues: CASSLGGSGTSGGPYNEQFF.